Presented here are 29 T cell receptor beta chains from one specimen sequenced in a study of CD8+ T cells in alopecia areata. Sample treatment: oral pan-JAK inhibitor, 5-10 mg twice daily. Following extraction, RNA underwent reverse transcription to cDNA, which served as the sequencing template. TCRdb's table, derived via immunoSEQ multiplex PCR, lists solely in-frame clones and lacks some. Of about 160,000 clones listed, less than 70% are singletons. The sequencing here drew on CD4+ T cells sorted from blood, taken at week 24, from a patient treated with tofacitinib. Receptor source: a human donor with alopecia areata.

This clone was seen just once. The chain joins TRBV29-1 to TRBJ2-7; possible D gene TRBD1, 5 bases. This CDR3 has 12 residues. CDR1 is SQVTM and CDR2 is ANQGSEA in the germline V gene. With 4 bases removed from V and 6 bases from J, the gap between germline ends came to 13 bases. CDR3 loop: CSVVRGQVEQYF. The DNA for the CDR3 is TGCAGCGTTGTAAGGGGCCAAGTCGAGCAGTACTTC.

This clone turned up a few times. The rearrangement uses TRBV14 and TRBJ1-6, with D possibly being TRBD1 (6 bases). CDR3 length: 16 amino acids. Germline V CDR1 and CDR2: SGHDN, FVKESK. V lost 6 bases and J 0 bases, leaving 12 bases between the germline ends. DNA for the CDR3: TGTGCCAGCAGTCCGTTGGGACACTCCTATAATTCACCCCTCCACTTT. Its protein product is CASSPLGHSYNSPLHF.

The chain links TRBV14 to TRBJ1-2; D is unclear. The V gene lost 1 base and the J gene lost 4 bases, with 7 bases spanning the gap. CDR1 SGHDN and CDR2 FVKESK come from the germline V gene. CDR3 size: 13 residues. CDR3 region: CASSQVQSYGYTF. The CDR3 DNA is TGTGCCAGCAGCCAAGTACAGTCCTATGGCTACACCTTC.

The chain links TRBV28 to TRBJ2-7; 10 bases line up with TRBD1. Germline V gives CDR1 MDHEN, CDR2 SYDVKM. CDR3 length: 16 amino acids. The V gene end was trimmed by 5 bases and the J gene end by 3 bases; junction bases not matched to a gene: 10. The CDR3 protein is CASSLPSGQGNYEQYF. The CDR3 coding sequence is TGTGCCAGCAGTCTACCCTCGGGACAGGGGAACTACGAGCAGTACTTC. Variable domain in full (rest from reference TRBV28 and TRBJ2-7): DVKVTQSSRYLVKRTGEKVFLECVQDMDHENMFWYRQDPGLGLRLIYFSYDVKMKEKGDIPEGYSVSREKKERFSLILESASTNQTSMYLCASSLPSGQGNYEQYFGPGTRLTVT.

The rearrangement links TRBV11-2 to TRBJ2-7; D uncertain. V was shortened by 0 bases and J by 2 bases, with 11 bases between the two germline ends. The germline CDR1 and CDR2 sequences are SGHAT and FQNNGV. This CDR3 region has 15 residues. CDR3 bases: TGTGCCAGCAGCTTAGAGGCAGTTTACGCCTACGAGCAGTACTTC. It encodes CASSLEAVYAYEQYF.

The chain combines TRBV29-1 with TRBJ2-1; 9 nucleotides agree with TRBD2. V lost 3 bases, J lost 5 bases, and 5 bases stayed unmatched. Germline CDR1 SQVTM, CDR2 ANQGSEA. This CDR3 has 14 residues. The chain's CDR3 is CSVDPSGVNNEQFF. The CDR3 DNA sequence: TGCAGCGTTGACCCTAGCGGGGTGAACAATGAGCAGTTCTTC.

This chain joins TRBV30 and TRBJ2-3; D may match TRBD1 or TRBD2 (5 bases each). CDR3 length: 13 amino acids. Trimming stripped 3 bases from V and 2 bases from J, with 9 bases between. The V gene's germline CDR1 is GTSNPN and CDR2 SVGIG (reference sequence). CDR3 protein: CAWSRDHTDTQYF. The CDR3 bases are TGTGCCTGGAGCCGGGACCACACAGATACGCAGTATTTT.

The CDR3 sequence is CSVDTTKTLTDTQYF. For the CDR3, the DNA is TGCAGCGTTGATACCACCAAGACCCTCACAGATACGCAGTATTTT. The genes are TRBV29-1 and TRBJ2-3; D not resolved. Germline-derived CDR1 and CDR2 are SQVTM and ANQGSEA. Trimming shortened V by 3 bases and J by 2 bases, and 15 bases separated the two germline ends. The CDR3 covers 15 residues.

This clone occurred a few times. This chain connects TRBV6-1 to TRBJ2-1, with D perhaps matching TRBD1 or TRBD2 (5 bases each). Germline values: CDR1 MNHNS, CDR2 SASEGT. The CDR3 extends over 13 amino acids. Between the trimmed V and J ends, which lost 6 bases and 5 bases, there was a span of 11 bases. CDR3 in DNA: TGTGCCAGCAGATGGGACGGTAACAATGAGCAGTTCTTC. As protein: CASRWDGNNEQFF.

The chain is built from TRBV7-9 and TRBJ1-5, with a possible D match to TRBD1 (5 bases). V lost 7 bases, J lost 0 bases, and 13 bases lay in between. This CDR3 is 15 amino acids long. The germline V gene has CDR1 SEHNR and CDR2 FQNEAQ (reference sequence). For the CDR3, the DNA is TGTGCCAGCACCCCGGGGGGGAATAGCAATCAGCCCCAGCATTTT. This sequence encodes CASTPGGNSNQPQHF.

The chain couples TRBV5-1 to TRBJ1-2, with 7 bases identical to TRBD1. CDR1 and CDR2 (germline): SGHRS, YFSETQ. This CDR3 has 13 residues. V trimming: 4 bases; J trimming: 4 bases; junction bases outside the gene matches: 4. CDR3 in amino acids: CASSPGTVYGYTF. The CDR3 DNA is TGCGCCAGCAGCCCTGGGACAGTCTATGGCTACACCTTC. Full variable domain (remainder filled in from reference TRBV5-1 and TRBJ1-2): KAGVTQTPRYLIKTRGQQVTLSCSPISGHRSVSWYQQTPGQGLQFLFEYFSETQRNKGNFPGRFSGRQFSNSRSEMNVSTLELGDSALYLCASSPGTVYGYTFGSGTRLTVV.

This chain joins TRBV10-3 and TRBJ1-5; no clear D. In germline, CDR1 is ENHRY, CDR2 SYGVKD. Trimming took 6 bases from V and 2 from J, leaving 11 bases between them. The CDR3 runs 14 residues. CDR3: CAIRGSRGNQPQHF. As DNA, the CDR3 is TGTGCCATCAGAGGCTCTAGGGGCAATCAGCCCCAGCATTTT.

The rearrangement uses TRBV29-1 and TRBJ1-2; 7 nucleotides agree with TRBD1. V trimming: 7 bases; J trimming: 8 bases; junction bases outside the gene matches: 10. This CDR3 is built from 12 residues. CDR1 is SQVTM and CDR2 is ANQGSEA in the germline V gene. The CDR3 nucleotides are TGCAGCGCTAGACAGGGATCCGACGGCTACACCTTC. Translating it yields CSARQGSDGYTF.

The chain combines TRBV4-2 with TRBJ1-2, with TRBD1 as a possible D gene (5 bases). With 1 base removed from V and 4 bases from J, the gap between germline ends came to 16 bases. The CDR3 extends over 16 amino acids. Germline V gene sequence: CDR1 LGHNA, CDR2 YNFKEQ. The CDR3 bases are TGTGCCAGCAGCCAAGTAACCGGCAGGGAGCCCTATGGCTACACCTTC. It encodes CASSQVTGREPYGYTF.

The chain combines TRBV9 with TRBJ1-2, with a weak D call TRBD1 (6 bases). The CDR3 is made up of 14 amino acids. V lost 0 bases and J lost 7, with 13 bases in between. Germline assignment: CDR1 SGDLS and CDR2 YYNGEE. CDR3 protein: CASSVGSGVSGYTF. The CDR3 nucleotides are TGTGCCAGCAGCGTAGGGTCAGGGGTTAGTGGCTACACCTTC.

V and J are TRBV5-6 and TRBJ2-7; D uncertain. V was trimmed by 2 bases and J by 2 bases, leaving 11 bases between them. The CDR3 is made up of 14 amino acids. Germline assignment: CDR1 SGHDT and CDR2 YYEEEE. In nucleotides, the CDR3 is TGTGCCAGCAGCTTATCGCGGCCTACCTACGAGCAGTACTTC. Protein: CASSLSRPTYEQYF.

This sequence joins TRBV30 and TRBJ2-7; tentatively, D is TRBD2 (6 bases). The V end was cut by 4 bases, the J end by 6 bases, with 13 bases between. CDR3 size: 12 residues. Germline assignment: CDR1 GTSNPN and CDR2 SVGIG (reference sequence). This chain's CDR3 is CAWTDGGSEQYF. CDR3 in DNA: TGTGCCTGGACCGACGGGGGTTCCGAGCAGTACTTC.

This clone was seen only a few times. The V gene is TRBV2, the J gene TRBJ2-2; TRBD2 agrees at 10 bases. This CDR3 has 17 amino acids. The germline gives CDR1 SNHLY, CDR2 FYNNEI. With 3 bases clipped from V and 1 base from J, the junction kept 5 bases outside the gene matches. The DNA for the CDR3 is TGTGCCAGCAGTGATCCGCTAGCGGGGGAGAACACCGGGGAGCTGTTTTTT. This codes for CASSDPLAGENTGELFF.

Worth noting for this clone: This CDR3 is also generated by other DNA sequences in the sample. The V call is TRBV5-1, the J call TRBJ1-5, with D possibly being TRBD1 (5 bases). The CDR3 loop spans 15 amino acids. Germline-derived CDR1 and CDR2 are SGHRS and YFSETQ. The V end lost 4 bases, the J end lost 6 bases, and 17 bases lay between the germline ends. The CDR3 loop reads CASSLGGGEGQPQHF. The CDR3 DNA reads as TGCGCCAGCAGCCTGGGTGGGGGGGAAGGTCAGCCCCAGCATTTT.

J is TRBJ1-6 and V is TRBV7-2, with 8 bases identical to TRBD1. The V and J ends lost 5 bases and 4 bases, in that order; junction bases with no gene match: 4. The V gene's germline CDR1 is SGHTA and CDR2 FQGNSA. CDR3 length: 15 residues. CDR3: CASSTRTGYNSPLHF. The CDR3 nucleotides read TGTGCCAGCAGCACCCGGACAGGGTATAATTCACCCCTCCACTTT. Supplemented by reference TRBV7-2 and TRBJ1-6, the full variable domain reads GAGVSQSPSNKVTEKGKDVELRCDPISGHTALYWYRQSLGQGLEFLIYFQGNSAPDKSGLPSDRFSAERTGGSVSTLTIQRTQQEDSAVYLCASSTRTGYNSPLHFGNGTRLTVT.

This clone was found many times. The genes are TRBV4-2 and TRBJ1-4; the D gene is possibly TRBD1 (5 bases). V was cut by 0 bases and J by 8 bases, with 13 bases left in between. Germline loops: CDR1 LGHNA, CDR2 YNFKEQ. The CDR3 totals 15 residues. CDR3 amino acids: CASSQDLREGEKLFF. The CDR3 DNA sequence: TGTGCCAGCAGCCAAGATCTCAGGGAGGGGGAAAAACTGTTTTTT.

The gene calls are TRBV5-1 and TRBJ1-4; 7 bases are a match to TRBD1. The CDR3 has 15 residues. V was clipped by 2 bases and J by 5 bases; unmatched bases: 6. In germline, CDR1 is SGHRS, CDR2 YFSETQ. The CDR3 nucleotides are TGCGCCAGCAGCTTACCCGACAGGGTCAATGAAAAACTGTTTTTT. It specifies CASSLPDRVNEKLFF.

CDR3 protein: CAWTAWSGAFF. The CDR3 DNA sequence: TGTGCCTGGACAGCTTGGTCCGGAGCTTTCTTT. The V gene is TRBV30, the J gene TRBJ1-1; the D is unclear. The CDR3 is 11 residues long. With 4 bases removed from V and 10 bases from J, the gap between germline ends came to 13 bases. Germline CDR1 and CDR2: GTSNPN and SVGIG (reference sequence).

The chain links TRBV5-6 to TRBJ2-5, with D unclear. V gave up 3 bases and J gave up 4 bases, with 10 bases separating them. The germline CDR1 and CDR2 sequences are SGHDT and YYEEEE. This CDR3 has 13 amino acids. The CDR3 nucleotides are TGTGCCAGCAGCTCCCCGAGAGCAGAGACCCAGTACTTC. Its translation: CASSSPRAETQYF.

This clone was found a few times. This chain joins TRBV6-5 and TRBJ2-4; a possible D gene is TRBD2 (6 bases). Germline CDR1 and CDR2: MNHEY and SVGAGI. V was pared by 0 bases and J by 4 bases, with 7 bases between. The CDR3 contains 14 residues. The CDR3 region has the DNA TGTGCCAGCAGTTACTCGGGGACTAAAAACATTCAGTACTTC. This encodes CASSYSGTKNIQYF.

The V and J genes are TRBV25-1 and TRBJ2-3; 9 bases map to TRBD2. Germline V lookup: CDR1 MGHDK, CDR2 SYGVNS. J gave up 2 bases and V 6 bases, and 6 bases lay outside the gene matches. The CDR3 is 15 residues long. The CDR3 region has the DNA TGTGCCAGCAGCTTAGCGGGGGTGATCACAGATACGCAGTATTTT. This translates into CASSLAGVITDTQYF.

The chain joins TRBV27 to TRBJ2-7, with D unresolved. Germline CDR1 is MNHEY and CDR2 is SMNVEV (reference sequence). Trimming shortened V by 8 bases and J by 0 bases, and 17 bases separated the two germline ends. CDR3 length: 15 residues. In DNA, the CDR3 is TGTGCCAGCTGTCGAATGCTCCATGGCTCCTACGAGCAGTACTTC. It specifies CASCRMLHGSYEQYF.

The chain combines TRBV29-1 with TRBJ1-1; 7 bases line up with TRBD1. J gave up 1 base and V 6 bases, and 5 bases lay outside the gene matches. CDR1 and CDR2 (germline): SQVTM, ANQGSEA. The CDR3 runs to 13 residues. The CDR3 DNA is TGCAGCGTGGCCGGGACAGAGAACACTGAAGCTTTCTTT. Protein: CSVAGTENTEAFF.

The CDR3, as DNA: TGTGCCAGCAGTCGAAAAAACCCTCTGACTAGCGGGGGGGTCACAGATACGCAGTATTTT. Residues: CASSRKNPLTSGGVTDTQYF. The V gene is TRBV4-2, the J gene TRBJ2-3; 14 nucleotides agree with TRBD2. This CDR3 is built from 20 residues. Germline loops: CDR1 LGHNA, CDR2 YNFKEQ. After removal of 6 bases from V and 2 bases from J, the junction contained 16 bases not matched to a gene.